This T cell receptor beta chain was obtained from a study of STAT5B mutations in CD4+ large granular lymphocyte leukemia. About the study: Among healthy controls, a particular HLA allele went with more CDR3 'QG' motifs.

The CDR3 totals 16 residues. Germline CDR1 and CDR2: GTSNPN and SVGIG (reference sequence). V dropped 8 bases and J dropped 1; count of bases not matched to a gene: 13. Using immunoSEQ multiplex PCR, the repertoire was profiled, and TCRdb retains in-frame clones only, with some absent. The table has 40,000 to 55,000 clones, about 80% seen once. The gene calls are TRBV30 and TRBJ2-3, with 9 positions matching TRBD2. The receptor was derived from a human donor in good health. Sequenced sample: CD4+ T cells from blood buffy coats. CDR3 residues: CAHAVGLAGRTDTQYF. The CDR3 region has the DNA TGTGCCCATGCAGTGGGGCTAGCGGGGCGCACAGATACGCAGTATTTT.